This TCR beta chain is drawn from a study of radiation and T cells in renal cell carcinoma. Whole-study context: Nephrectomy followed 15 Gy stereotactic body radiation by 4 weeks. Study-level results: No pretreatment tumor biopsies were available for baseline clonotypes.

The time point here: blood 2 weeks post-SBRT. Treatment described: 15 Gy SBRT to primary tumor, nephrectomy 4 weeks later. Serial blood draws occurred at baseline and 2 and 4 weeks post-SBRT. Clear cell pathology was present in this patient's renal cell carcinoma. Turning to this clone: Its antigen is not identified.

CDR3 length equals 16 residues. Germline CDR1 is MDHEN and CDR2 is SYDVKM. The ends were cut back, 6 bases at V and 0 bases at J, with 15 bases in the middle. TCRdb's table, derived via immunoSEQ multiplex PCR, lists solely in-frame clones and lacks some. Of roughly 130,000 clones listed, 80% to 90% are singletons. The V call is TRBV28, the J call TRBJ1-3, with D possibly being TRBD1 (6 bases). This sample comprised blood, obtained from a patient whose treatment included radiotherapy and nephrectomy. The origin of this receptor is a woman aged 55-75 years with renal cell carcinoma. CDR3 residues: CASRATQGFSGNTIYF. CDR3 sequence (DNA): TGTGCCAGCAGGGCCACACAGGGCTTCTCTGGAAACACCATATATTTT.